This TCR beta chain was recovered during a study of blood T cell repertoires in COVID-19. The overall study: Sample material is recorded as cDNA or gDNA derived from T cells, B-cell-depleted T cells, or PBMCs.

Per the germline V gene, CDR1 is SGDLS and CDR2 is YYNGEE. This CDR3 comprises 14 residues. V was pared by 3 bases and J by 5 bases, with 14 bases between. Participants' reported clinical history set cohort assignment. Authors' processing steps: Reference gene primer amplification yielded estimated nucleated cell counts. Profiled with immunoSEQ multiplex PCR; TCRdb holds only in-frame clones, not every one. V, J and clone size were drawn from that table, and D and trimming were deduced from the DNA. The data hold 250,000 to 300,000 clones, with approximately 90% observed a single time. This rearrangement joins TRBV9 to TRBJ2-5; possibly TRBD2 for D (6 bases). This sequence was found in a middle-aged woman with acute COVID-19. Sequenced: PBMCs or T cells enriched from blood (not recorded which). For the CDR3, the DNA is TGTGCCAGCAGCGCGCCCCCCGGGAGTGAGACCCAGTACTTC. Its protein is CASSAPPGSETQYF.